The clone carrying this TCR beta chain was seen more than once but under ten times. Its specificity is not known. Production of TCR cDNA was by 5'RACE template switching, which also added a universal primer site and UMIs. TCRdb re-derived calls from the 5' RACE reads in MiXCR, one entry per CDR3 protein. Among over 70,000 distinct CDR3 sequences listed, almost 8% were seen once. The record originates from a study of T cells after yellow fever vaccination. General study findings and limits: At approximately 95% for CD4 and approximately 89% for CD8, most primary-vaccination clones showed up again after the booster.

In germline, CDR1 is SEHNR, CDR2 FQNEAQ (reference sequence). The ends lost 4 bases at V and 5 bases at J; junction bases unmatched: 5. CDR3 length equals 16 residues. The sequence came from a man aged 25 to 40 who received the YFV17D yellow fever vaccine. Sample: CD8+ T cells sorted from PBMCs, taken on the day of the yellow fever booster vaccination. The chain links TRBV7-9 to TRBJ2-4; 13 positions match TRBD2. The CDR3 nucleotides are TGTGCCAGCAGCTCGGGACTAGCGGGATTCCAAAACATTCAGTACTTC. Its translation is CASSSGLAGFQNIQYF.